What follows is one TCR beta chain and its context. Its antigen is as yet unknown. The primer mix had 60 Vbeta and 13 Jbeta primers. TCRdb keeps only in-frame clones here, not all; method: immunoSEQ multiplex PCR. The sample holds 100,000 or so clones, 76% seen once. The data stem from a study of cytomegalovirus exposure and HLA in healthy donors. Study information: Membership in the Caucasian-associated ancestry cluster was found for around 81% of approximately 400 genotyped donors.

General observations from the study: Later analysis showed most CMV-associated TCR beta chains appearing HLA-restricted.

Trimming removed 4 bases at V and 3 bases at J, with 11 bases between. The CDR3 length is 13 residues. CDR1 SGHNT and CDR2 YYREEE come from the germline V gene (reference sequence). The chain recombines TRBV5-4 with TRBJ2-7, with D possibly TRBD1 on 5 matching bases. The receptor's source is a man aged 35 to 55 in good health and CMV-seropositive. The sample consisted of PBMCs. The CDR3 spells CASSTSQGYEQYF. Written as DNA, the CDR3 is TGTGCCAGCAGCACCTCGCAGGGCTACGAGCAGTACTTC.